This T cell receptor (beta chain) was sequenced in a study of T cell changes during pregnancy in multiple sclerosis. Sequencing used immunoSEQ multiplex PCR; TCRdb keeps in-frame clones, though not all of them. Here the sample spans tens of thousands of clones, just under 90% being singletons. The CDR3 sequence is 15 residues long. CDR1 and CDR2 (germline): SEHNR, FQNEAQ (reference sequence). V lost 5 bases and J lost 4; bases outside the gene matches: 4. The receptor's source is a female donor with multiple sclerosis, enrolled in a pregnancy study. This chain links TRBV7-9 with TRBJ2-3; 12 bases map to TRBD2. Sample: CD4+ T cells from peripheral blood mononuclear cells, taken in the first trimester of pregnancy. The CDR3 DNA sequence: TGTGCCAGCAGCCGGACTAGCGGGATCTCAGATACGCAGTATTTT. Amino acid sequence: CASSRTSGISDTQYF. The variable domain in full, completed from reference TRBV7-9 and TRBJ2-3, reads DTGVSQNPRHKITKRGQNVTFRCDPISEHNRLYWYRQTLGQGPEFLTYFQNEAQLEKSRLLSDRFSAERPKGSFSTLEIQRTEQGDSAMYLCASSRTSGISDTQYFGPGTRLTVL.